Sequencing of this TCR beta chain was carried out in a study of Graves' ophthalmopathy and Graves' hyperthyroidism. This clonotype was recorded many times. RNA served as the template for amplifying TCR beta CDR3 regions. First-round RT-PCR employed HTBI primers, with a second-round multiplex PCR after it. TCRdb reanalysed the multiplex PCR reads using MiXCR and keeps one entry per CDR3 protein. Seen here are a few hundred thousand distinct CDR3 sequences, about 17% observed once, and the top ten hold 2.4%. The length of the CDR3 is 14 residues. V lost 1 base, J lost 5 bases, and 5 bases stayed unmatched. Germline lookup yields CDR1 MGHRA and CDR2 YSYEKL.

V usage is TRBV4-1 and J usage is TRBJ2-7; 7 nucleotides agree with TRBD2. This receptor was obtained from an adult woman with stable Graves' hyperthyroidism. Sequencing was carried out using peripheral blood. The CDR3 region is CASSQVGGEDEQYF. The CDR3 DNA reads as TGCGCCAGCAGCCAAGTGGGGGGGGAGGACGAGCAGTACTTC.